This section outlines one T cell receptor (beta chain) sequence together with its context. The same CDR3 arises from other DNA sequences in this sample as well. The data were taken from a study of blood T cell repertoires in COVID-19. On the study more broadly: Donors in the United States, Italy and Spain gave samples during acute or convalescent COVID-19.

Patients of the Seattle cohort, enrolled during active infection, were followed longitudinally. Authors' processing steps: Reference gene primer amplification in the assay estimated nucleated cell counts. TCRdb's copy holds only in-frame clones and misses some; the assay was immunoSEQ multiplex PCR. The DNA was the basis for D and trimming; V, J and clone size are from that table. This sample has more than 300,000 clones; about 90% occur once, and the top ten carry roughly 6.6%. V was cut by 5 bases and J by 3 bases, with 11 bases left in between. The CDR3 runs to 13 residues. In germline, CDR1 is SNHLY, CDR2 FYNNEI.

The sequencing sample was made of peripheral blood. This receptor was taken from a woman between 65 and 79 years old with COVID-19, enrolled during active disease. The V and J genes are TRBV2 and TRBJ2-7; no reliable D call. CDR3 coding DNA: TGTGCCAGCAGTCGACTGGAGAACTACGAGCAGTACTTC. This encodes CASSRLENYEQYF.